These T cell receptor beta chains were read from a single sample in a study of T cell responses to AZD1222 COVID-19 vaccine. Generated by immunoSEQ multiplex PCR, the TCRdb table keeps only in-frame clones and is missing some. The sample comprises 150,000 to 200,000 clones, approximately 90% of which are singletons, and 4.3% rests with the top ten. The starting material was peripheral blood, obtained 28 days after the second dose of the MenACWY control vaccine. Every receptor here comes from an adult who received the MenACWY meningococcal vaccine as a control. Both conserved end residues are trimmed from each CDR3. A D gene is named only where the DNA matches it firmly.

cdr3_length d_call j_call v_call cdr3_aa
9 NA TRBJ2-7 TRBV6-2/TRBV6-3 ASSHRVEQY
9 NA TRBJ2-7 TRBV2 ASSEYYEQY
10 NA TRBJ1-3 TRBV28 ASGGSGNTIY
13 NA TRBJ1-5 TRBV7-2 ASSSYGGGNQPQH
13 TRBD2 TRBJ2-1 TRBV27 ASSFASGSFNEQF
13 TRBD1 TRBJ2-1 TRBV24-1 ATSDPSDRENEQF
11 TRBD1 TRBJ1-1 TRBV29-1 SSTTGDGTEAF
11 NA TRBJ1-2 TRBV28 ASSSSPSDGYT
12 NA TRBJ2-3 TRBV24-1 ATSALGSTDTQY
13 NA TRBJ1-1 TRBV3-1/TRBV3-2 ASSQATYANTEAF
12 NA TRBJ2-7 TRBV7-6 ASSLAAGRDEQY
12 TRBD2 TRBJ2-7 TRBV6-2/TRBV6-3 ASSEHGLAYEQY
15 NA TRBJ2-5 TRBV19 ASHRLWTGTQQETQY
13 NA TRBJ2-2 TRBV18 ASSPVRAYTGELF
11 TRBD1 TRBJ2-4 TRBV6-5 ASRPGTVDIQY
14 TRBD1 TRBJ1-1 TRBV5-1 ASSLLGQGSNTEAF
12 TRBD1 TRBJ1-1 TRBV7-2 ASSLDRVWTEAF
8 NA TRBJ2-1 TRBV20-1 SPAGNEQF
13 NA TRBJ1-1 TRBV28 ASSLLEVGLDEAF
10 NA TRBJ2-3 TRBV10-3 AISTVTDTQY
11 NA TRBJ2-5 TRBV12-3/TRBV12-4 ASSLVAVETQY
13 NA TRBJ2-7 TRBV7-2 ASSLKWDSSREQY
11 NA TRBJ1-1 TRBV7-9 ASSFPGGTEAF
12 NA TRBJ1-1 TRBV6-2/TRBV6-3 ASSYSAGNTEAF
12 NA TRBJ2-7 TRBV24-1 ATSDSHEPYEQY
12 NA TRBJ1-2 TRBV4-3 ASSQGQGGYGYT
13 NA TRBJ2-1 TRBV15 ATSRGGLGRGEQF
14 NA TRBJ2-3 TRBV6-2/TRBV6-3 ASSYGKRPYADTQY
12 TRBD1 TRBJ1-1 TRBV6-5 ASSYGTGGAEAF
13 NA TRBJ1-2 TRBV7-2 ASSFWDIVNYGYT
10 TRBD1 TRBJ1-1 TRBV30 AWTDRGTEAF
10 NA TRBJ1-1 TRBV5-4 ASSQGNTEAF
12 TRBD1 TRBJ1-2 TRBV2 ASSSDRANYGYT
13 TRBD2 TRBJ2-7 TRBV29-1 SVDNRLAGDYEQY
11 NA TRBJ2-7 TRBV7-3 ASSLQPGYEQY
11 TRBD2 TRBJ2-1 TRBV10-2 ASRLAGYNEQF
13 TRBD2 TRBJ2-7 TRBV7-2 ASSFGPSGSYEQY